This T cell receptor beta chain came from a study of T cell responses to AZD1222 COVID-19 vaccine. Study-wide results and caveats: Spike as a whole was targeted by vaccine-associated CD4 TCRs, dominant at 160-218 and 743-854. The donor cohort was predominantly white British with a female majority, and clonal diversity may have been underestimated.

As for this clone: The antigen is undetermined.

Germline lookup yields CDR1 SGHTA and CDR2 FQGNSA. With 6 bases clipped from V and 5 bases from J, the junction kept 4 bases outside the gene matches. CDR3 length: 14 residues. Libraries were prepared by immunoSEQ multiplex PCR; TCRdb keeps only in-frame clonotypes and omits some of them. The table includes roughly 89,000 clones, 88% detected once. The sequencing here drew on peripheral blood, taken on day 0 of MenACWY control vaccination. This TCR was recovered from an adult in good health. J is TRBJ1-2 and V is TRBV7-2; 12 positions agree with TRBD1. The CDR3 loop is CASSSGQGAYGYTF. CDR3 DNA: TGTGCCAGCAGTTCGGGACAGGGGGCGTATGGCTACACCTTC.